This note documents a single T cell receptor beta chain sequence. One end of the junction does not line up with germline, which may come from a read error. CDR1 is SGHRS and CDR2 is YFSETQ in the germline V gene. The length of the CDR3 is 16 residues. This specimen belongs to a study of blood T cells in healthy people across ages. The second PCR ran about 6 to 12 cycles with a sample-barcoded 5' primer and J-beta primers. TCRdb ran MiXCR on the 5' RACE reads and lists one entry per CDR3 protein. Among around 850,000 distinct CDR3 sequences listed, roughly 34% were seen once. Sequencing input: blood. This chain connects TRBV5-1 to TRBJ2-5; D is perhaps TRBD1 or TRBD2 (5 bases each). This sequence was found in a man between 18 and 29 years old in good health. CDR3 DNA sequence: TGCGCCAGCAGCTCAGATCCAGGGACGGCCCAAGGGACCCAGTACTTC. It is translated as CASSSDPGTAQGTQYF.